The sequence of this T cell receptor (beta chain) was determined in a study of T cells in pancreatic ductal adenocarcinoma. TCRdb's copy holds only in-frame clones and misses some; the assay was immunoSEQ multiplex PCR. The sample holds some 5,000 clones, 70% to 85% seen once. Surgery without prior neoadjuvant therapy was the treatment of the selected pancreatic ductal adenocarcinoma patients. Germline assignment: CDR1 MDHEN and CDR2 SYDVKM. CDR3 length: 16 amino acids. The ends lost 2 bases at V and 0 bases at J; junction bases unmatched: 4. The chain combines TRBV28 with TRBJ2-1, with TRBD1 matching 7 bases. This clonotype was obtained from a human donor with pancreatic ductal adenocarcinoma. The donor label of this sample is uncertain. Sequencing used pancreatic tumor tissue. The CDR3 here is CASSLGPGGSYNEQFF. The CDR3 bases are TGTGCCAGCAGTTTAGGGCCAGGGGGCTCCTACAATGAGCAGTTCTTC. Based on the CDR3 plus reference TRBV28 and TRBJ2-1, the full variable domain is DVKVTQSSRYLVKRTGEKVFLECVQDMDHENMFWYRQDPGLGLRLIYFSYDVKMKEKGDIPEGYSVSREKKERFSLILESASTNQTSMYLCASSLGPGGSYNEQFFGPGTRLTVL.